This entry concerns a single T cell receptor (beta chain). The method was immunoSEQ multiplex PCR; TCRdb's version includes in-frame clones alone and lacks a portion of them. The repertoire has fewer than 350,000 clones, roughly 86% of them found once; the top ten carry more than 7.5%. This sample is part of a study of blood T cell repertoires in COVID-19. The CDR3 extends over 17 amino acids. The germline gives CDR1 SEHNR, CDR2 FQNEAQ (reference sequence). Trimming shortened V by 3 bases and J by 0 bases, and 14 bases separated the two germline ends. Sequencing used peripheral blood. This TCR derives from a man aged 18 to 29 with active or convalescent COVID-19. The chain recombines TRBV7-9 with TRBJ2-2; D perhaps matches TRBD2 (6 bases). The CDR3 reads CASSFSGLTANTGELFF. CDR3 sequence (DNA): TGTGCCAGCAGCTTCTCAGGACTAACCGCGAACACCGGGGAGCTGTTTTTT.